Sequencing of this TCR beta chain was carried out in a study of T-cell memory formation after mild COVID-19. Study at large: In these data, TCR clusters were largely donor specific.

Notes on this clonotype: Its antigen is not identified.

Study outcomes and limitations: Detection of some responders pre-infection suggested pre-existing cross-reactive memory T cells participated.

The CDR3 extends over 12 amino acids. Germline CDR1 reads SGHTA; CDR2 reads FQGNSA. Between the trimmed V and J ends, which lost 5 bases and 5 bases, there was a span of 9 bases. TCRdb re-analysed the 5' RACE reads in MiXCR, keeping a single row per CDR3 protein. The profile shows 400,000 to 500,000 distinct CDR3 sequences, approximately 20% of them singletons. The sequence was collected from an adult woman who had mild COVID-19 (a few samples of this study predate the infection). Cell type and time point are not known. The rearrangement links TRBV7-2 to TRBJ2-5; D call uncertain. Material for sequencing was PBMCs or a T cell subset sorted from them (not recorded which). CDR3 protein: CASSHHGETQYF. As DNA, the CDR3 is TGTGCCAGCAGCCACCACGGGGAGACCCAGTACTTC.